This TCR beta chain was sequenced in a study of CD8 T cells in ankylosing spondylitis. Study-wide points: Several highly homologous variants made up a TCR beta motif, and this motif appeared characteristic of ankylosing spondylitis blood. The authors reported significant enrichment of disease-linked clones in matched ankylosing spondylitis synovial fluid.

This clonotype was counted at least ten times. Its target is not known. TCRdb ran MiXCR on the 5' RACE reads and lists one entry per CDR3 protein. The sample lists roughly 120,000 distinct CDR3 sequences; 7% were seen once. CDR3 length: 15 residues. V was pared by 1 base and J by 1 base, with 10 bases between. CDR1 is MGHRA and CDR2 is YSYEKL in the germline V gene. This TCR was sampled from a male donor with ankylosing spondylitis or in good health (not recorded which). The J gene is TRBJ2-5, the V gene TRBV4-1, with D maybe TRBD2 (6 bases). The sample consisted of blood, either unsorted or a sorted T cell fraction (not recorded which). CDR3: CASSQVGGIQETQYF. CDR3 nucleotide sequence: TGCGCCAGCAGCCAAGTTGGGGGGATCCAAGAGACCCAGTACTTC.